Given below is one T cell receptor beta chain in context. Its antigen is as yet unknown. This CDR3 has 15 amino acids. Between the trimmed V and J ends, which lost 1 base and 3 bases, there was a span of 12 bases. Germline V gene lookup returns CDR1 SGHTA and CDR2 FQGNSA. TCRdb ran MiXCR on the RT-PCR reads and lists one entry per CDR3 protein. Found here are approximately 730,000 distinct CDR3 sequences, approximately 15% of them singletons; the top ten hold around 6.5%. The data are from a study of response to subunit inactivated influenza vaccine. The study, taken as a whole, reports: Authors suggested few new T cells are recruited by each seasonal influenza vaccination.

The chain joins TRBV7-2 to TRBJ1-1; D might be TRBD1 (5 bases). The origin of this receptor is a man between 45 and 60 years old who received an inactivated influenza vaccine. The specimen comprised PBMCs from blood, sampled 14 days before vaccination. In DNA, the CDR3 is TGTGCCAGCAGCTTAGAACCGGGGGGGGACACTGAAGCTTTCTTT. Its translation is CASSLEPGGDTEAFF.